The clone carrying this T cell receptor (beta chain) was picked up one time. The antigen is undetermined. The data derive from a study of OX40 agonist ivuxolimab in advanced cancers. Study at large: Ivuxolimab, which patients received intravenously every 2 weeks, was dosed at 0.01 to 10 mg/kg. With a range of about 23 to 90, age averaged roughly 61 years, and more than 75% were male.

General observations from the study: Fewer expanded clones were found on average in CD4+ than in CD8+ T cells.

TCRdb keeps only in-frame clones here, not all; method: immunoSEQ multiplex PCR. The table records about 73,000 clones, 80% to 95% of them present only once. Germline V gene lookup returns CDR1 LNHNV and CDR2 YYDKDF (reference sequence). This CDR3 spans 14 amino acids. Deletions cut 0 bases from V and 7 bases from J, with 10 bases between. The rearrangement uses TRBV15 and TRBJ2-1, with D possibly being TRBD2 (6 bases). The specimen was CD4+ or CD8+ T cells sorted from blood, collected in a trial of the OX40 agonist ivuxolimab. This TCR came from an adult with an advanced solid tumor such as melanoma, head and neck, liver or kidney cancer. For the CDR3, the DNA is TGTGCCACCAGCAGAGATAGGGCGGGAAATGAGCAGTTCTTC. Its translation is CATSRDRAGNEQFF.